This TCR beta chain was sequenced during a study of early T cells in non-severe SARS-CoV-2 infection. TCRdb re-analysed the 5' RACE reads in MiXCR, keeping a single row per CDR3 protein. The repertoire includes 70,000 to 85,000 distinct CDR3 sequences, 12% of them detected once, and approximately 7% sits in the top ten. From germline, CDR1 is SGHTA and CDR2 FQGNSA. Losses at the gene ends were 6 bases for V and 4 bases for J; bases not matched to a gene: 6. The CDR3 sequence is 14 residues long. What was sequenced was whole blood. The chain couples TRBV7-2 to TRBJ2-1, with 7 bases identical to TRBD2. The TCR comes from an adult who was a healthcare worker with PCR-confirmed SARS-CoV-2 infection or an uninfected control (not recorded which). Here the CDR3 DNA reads TGTGCCAGCAGTCGGAGCGGGGTATACAATGAGCAGTTCTTC. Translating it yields CASSRSGVYNEQFF.